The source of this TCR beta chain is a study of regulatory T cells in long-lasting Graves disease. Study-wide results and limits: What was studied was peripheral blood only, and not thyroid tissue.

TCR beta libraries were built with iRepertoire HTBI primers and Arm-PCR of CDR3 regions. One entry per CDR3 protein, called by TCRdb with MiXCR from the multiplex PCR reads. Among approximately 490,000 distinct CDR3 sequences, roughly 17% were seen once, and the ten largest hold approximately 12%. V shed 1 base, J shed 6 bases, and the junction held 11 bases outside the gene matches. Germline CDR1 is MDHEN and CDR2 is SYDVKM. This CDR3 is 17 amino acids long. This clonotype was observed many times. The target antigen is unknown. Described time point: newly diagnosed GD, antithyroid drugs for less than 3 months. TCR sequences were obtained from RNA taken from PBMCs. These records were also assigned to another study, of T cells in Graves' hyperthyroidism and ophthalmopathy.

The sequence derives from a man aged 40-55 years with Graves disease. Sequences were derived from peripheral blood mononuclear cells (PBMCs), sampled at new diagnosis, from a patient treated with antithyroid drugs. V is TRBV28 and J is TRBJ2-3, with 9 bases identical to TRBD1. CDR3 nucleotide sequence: TGTGCCAGCAGTTTATCCGGGGGACAGGGCTTCATGGATACGCAGTATTTT. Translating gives CASSLSGGQGFMDTQYF.